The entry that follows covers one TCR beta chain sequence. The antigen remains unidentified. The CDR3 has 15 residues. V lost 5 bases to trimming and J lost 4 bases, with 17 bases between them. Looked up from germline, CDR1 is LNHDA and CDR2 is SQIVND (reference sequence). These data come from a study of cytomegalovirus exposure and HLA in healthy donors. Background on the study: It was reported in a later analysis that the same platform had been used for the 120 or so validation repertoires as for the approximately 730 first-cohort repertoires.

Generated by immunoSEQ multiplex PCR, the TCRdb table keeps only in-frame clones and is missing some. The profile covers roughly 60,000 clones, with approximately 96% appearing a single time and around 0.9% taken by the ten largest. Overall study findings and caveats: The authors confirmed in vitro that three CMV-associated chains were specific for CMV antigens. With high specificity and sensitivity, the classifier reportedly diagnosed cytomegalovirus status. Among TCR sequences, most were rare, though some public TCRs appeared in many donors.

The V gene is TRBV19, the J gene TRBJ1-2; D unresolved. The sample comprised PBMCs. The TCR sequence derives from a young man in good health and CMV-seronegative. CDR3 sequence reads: CASSPGERRLYGYTF. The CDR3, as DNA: TGTGCCAGTAGTCCCGGGGAGCGGAGACTCTATGGCTACACCTTC.